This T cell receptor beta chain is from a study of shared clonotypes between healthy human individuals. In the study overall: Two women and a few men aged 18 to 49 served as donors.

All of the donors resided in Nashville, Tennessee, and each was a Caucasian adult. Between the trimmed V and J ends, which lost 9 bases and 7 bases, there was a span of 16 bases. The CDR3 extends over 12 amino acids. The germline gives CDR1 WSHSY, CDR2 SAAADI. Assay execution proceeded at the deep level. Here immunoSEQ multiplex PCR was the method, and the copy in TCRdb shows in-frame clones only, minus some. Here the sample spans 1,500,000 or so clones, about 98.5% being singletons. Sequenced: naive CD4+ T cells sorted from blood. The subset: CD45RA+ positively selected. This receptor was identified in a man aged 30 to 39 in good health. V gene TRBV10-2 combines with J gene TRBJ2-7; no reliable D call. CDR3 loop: CASFAATGEQYF. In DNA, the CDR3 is TGCGCCAGTTTCGCAGCAACTGGGGAGCAGTACTTC.